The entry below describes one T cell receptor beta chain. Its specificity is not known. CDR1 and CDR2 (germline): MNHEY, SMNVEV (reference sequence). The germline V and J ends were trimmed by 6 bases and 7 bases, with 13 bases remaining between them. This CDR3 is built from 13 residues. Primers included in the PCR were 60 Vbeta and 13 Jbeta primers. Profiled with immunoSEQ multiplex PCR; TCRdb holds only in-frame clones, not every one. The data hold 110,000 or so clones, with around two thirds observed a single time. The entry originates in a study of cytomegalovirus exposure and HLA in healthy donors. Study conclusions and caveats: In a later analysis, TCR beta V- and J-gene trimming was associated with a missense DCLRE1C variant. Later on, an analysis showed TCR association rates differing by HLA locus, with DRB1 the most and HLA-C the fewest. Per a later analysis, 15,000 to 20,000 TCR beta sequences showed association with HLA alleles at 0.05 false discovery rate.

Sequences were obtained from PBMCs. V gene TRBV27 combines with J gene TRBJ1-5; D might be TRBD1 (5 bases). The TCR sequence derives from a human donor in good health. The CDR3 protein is CASRGGSRQPQHF. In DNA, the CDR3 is TGTGCCAGCAGGGGGGGATCACGACAGCCCCAGCATTTT.